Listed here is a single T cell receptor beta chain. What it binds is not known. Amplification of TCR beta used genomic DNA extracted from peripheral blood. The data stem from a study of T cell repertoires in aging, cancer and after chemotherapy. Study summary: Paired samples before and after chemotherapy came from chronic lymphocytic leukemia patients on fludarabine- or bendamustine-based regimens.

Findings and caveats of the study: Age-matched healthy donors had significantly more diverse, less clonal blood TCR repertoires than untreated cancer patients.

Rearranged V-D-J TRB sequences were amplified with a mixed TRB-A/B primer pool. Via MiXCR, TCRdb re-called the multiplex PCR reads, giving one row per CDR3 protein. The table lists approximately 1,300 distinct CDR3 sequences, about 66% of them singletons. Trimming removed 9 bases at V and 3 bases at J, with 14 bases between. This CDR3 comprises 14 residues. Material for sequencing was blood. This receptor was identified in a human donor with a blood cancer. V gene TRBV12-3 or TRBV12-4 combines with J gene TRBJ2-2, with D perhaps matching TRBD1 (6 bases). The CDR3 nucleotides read TGTGCCAGTTCGTCGGGACACGACACCGGGGAGCTGTTTTTT. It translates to CASSSGHDTGELFF.